The sequence of this TCR beta chain was determined in a study of identical twins. Healthy Caucasian donors formed the entire cohort. TCRdb itself ran the 5' RACE reads through MiXCR, one entry per CDR3 protein. The data hold under 900,000 distinct CDR3 sequences, with over 15% observed a single time. The CDR3 runs to 12 residues. Germline-derived CDR1 and CDR2 are SNHLY and FYNNEI. With 7 bases removed from V and 6 bases from J, the gap between germline ends came to 9 bases. A further study also used this sample, focusing on T cells expressing NK-cell markers. That report notes: Several experiments confined sorting to alpha-beta TCR T cells with an anti-gamma-delta TCR antibody.

This TCR came from a woman under 30 in good health. V usage is TRBV2 and J usage is TRBJ2-2, with D perhaps TRBD1 or TRBD2 (5 bases each). Sequenced input: PBMCs. The CDR3 loop is CASNWDAGELFF. Here the CDR3 DNA reads TGTGCCAGCAATTGGGACGCCGGGGAGCTGTTTTTT. Complete variable domain (other parts from reference TRBV2 and TRBJ2-2): EPEVTQTPSHQVTQMGQEVILRCVPISNHLYFYWYRQILGQKVEFLVSFYNNEISEKSEIFDDQFSVERPDGSNFTLKIRSTKLEDSAMYFCASNWDAGELFFGEGSRLTVL.